This TCR beta chain was documented in a study of shared clonotypes between healthy human individuals. CD8 memory was a combination of CD45RO+ cells and CCR7-negative CD45RA+ TemRA cells. Study-level points and caveats: Owing to a small donor count, the genetic and exposure-history diversity represented was limited.

Sorted subsets were amplified in replicate PCRs using about 210 ng DNA, 30,000 to 35,000 T cell genomes. Clones were sequenced by immunoSEQ multiplex PCR, and TCRdb holds only the in-frame ones, with some missing. The table has about 690,000 clones, about 92% seen once; the top ten hold about 33%. The CDR3 is 18 amino acids. Trimming removed 0 bases at V and 1 base at J, with 20 bases between. Germline loops: CDR1 SGHDT, CDR2 YYEEEE. With respect to this clone: Its target is not known.

This clonotype was sampled from a man younger than 35 in good health. Some clones in this sample may be carry-over from other donors' samples. The chain combines TRBV5-6 with TRBJ2-7; D may be TRBD2 (6 bases). Sequenced input: memory CD8+ T cells from PBMCs. Described subset: CD45RO+ cells pooled with CCR7-negative TemRA cells. Written as DNA, the CDR3 is TGTGCCAGCAGCTTGGTGGTTGGCTCCGGGACTTATTCCTACGAGCAGTACTTC. Translating gives CASSLVVGSGTYSYEQYF. Supplemented by reference TRBV5-6 and TRBJ2-7, the full variable domain reads DAGVTQSPTHLIKTRGQQVTLRCSPKSGHDTVSWYQQALGQGPQFIFQYYEEEERQRGNFPDRFSGHQFPNYSSELNVNALLLGDSALYLCASSLVVGSGTYSYEQYFGPGTRLTVT.